This TCR beta chain was documented in a study of blood T cell repertoires in COVID-19. The table lists this clone with a count of one. In germline, CDR1 is MGHDK, CDR2 SYGVNS. V dropped 3 bases and J dropped 5; count of bases not matched to a gene: 12. The CDR3 sequence is 17 residues long. Those who participated ranged in age from about 18 to 95 years and resided in 20 to 30 US areas. Donors were grouped by their self-reported clinical history. Repertoires were generated with immunoSEQ multiplex PCR, while TCRdb's copy carries only in-frame clones and drops some. This sample has approximately 53,000 clones, with about 78% found just once.

What was sequenced was PBMCs or T cells enriched from blood (not recorded which). The receptor's source is a woman in her forties or fifties with acute COVID-19. This chain uses TRBV25-1 with TRBJ1-4; 7 nucleotides align to TRBD1. The CDR3 sequence is CASSEFAHRGRNEKLFF. The CDR3 region has the DNA TGTGCCAGCAGTGAGTTCGCCCACAGGGGAAGGAATGAAAAACTGTTTTTT.